This TCR beta chain was sequenced in a study of shared clonotypes between healthy human individuals. The study's findings and limits: Expectations were that clonotype sharing among donors would be affected by sequencing depth. Naive subsets tended to show greater estimated richness than memory subsets. Sampling used blood alone; tissue repertoires probably differ.

Concerning this clone itself: The antigen remains undetermined.

This CDR3 region has 14 residues. V was cut by 6 bases and J by 0 bases, with 9 bases left in between. From germline, CDR1 is MNHEY and CDR2 SMNVEV (reference sequence). The assay was immunoSEQ multiplex PCR, and TCRdb's table has in-frame clones only and misses some. The sample consists of around 2,100,000 clones, just under 95% of them appearing once. The naive CD8 fraction comprised CD45RO-negative cells positively selected for CCR7 and excluded terminally differentiated effector memory CD45RA+ cells. The donors were adults (healthy and HIV-negative) with no recent acute infections or vaccinations.

Material for sequencing was naive CD8+ T cells sorted from blood. The sequence came from a man aged 18-30 years in good health. This rearrangement joins TRBV27 to TRBJ1-3; D gene ambiguous. CDR3 residues: CASSPVFSGNTIYF. CDR3 in DNA: TGTGCCAGCAGCCCAGTCTTCTCTGGAAACACCATATATTTT.